These 23 T cell receptor beta chains came from one sample sequenced in a study of T cells in Graves' hyperthyroidism and ophthalmopathy. TCR beta CDR3 regions were amplified from RNA transcripts. A first-round RT-PCR of the TCR CDR3 used the HTBI primer set. Via MiXCR, TCRdb re-called the multiplex PCR reads, giving one row per CDR3 protein. This table has a few hundred thousand distinct CDR3 sequences, over 13% appearing once. The sequenced sample consisted of blood. The receptors originated from a woman aged 18-29 years with Graves' hyperthyroidism.

This clonotype was counted ten times or more. V usage is TRBV28 and J usage is TRBJ1-1; D may be TRBD1 (6 bases). The germline V gene has CDR1 MDHEN and CDR2 SYDVKM. V was cut by 4 bases and J by 0 bases, with 9 bases left in between. CDR3 length: 14 residues. The CDR3 region has the DNA TGTGCCAGCAGTTCAGGGGCTTTGAACACTGAAGCTTTCTTT. As protein: CASSSGALNTEAFF.

The V gene is TRBV6-1, the J gene TRBJ2-7; TRBD2 agrees at 7 bases. Trimming removed 0 bases from V and 6 bases from J; junction bases left unmatched: 14. Germline lookup yields CDR1 MNHNS and CDR2 SASEGT. The CDR3 totals 17 residues. Here the CDR3 reads CASSEALRGPAGIEQYV. The CDR3 nucleotides read TGTGCCAGCAGTGAAGCGCTCCGAGGACCAGCGGGAATCGAGCAGTACGTC.

The V gene is TRBV6-2 or TRBV6-3, the J gene TRBJ1-4; 8 bases map to TRBD1. This CDR3 contains 17 residues. Germline V gene lookup returns CDR1 MNHEY and CDR2 SVGEGT. V lost 3 bases and J lost 2; bases outside the gene matches: 8. CDR3 bases: TGTGCCAGCAGTTATCCCGCCAGGGGGCATACTAATGAAAAACTGTTTTTT. As protein: CASSYPARGHTNEKLFF.

This clonotype was seen repeatedly, ten times or more. V is TRBV7-3 and J is TRBJ2-3, with 8 bases aligning to TRBD2. CDR1 SGHTA and CDR2 FQGTGA come from the germline V gene. Losses at the gene ends were 2 bases for V and 0 bases for J; bases not matched to a gene: 13. This CDR3 comprises 19 residues. The CDR3 DNA follows: TGTGCCAGCAGCTTAGGTCCAGCGGGAGTTTTTAAAAGCACAGATACGCAGTATTTT. It yields the protein CASSLGPAGVFKSTDTQYF. Drawing the rest from reference TRBV7-3 and TRBJ2-3, the complete variable domain is GAGVSQTPSNKVTEKGKYVELRCDPISGHTALYWYRQSLGQGPEFLIYFQGTGAADDSGLPNDRFFAVRPEGSVSTLKIQRTERGDSAVYLCASSLGPAGVFKSTDTQYFGPGTRLTVL.

The chain employs TRBV2 and TRBJ2-7, with TRBD1 matching 8 bases. The CDR3 totals 17 residues. Trimming at V came to 0 bases and at J to 5 bases, leaving 12 bases not matched to a gene. Germline V gene data show CDR1 as SNHLY and CDR2 as FYNNEI. The chain's CDR3 is CASSEASIWTGNHEQYF. CDR3 sequence (DNA): TGTGCCAGCAGTGAAGCTTCTATATGGACAGGGAACCACGAGCAGTACTTC. The full variable domain, with the rest looked up from reference TRBV2 and TRBJ2-7, is EPEVTQTPSHQVTQMGQEVILRCVPISNHLYFYWYRQILGQKVEFLVSFYNNEISEKSEIFDDQFSVERPDGSNFTLKIRSTKLEDSAMYFCASSEASIWTGNHEQYFGPGTRLTVT.

The gene calls are TRBV5-5 and TRBJ2-3; 7 positions match TRBD2. Trimming removed 0 bases from V and 6 bases from J; junction bases left unmatched: 13. Germline loops: CDR1 SGHKS, CDR2 YYEKEE (reference sequence). This CDR3 has 17 residues. CDR3 loop: CASSLAVGGSGVDTQYF. CDR3 in DNA: TGTGCCAGCAGCTTGGCCGTCGGCGGGAGTGGGGTGGATACGCAGTATTTT.

The rearrangement links TRBV7-9 to TRBJ1-5, with 10 positions matching TRBD1. Looked up from germline, CDR1 is SEHNR and CDR2 is FQNEAQ (reference sequence). The trim removed 5 bases at V and 6 bases at J, leaving 7 bases unmatched. The CDR3 contains 15 residues. The CDR3 reads CASSPGDRGGQPQHF. DNA of the CDR3: TGTGCCAGCAGCCCGGGGGACAGGGGAGGTCAGCCCCAGCATTTT.

This clonotype was observed at least ten times. The chain joins TRBV15 to TRBJ1-2, with a tentative D call TRBD1 (5 bases). The germline V and J ends were trimmed by 5 bases and 3 bases, with 22 bases remaining between them. This CDR3 comprises 17 residues. The germline CDR1 and CDR2 sequences are LNHNV and YYDKDF (reference sequence). For the CDR3, the DNA is TGTGCCACCAGCCGTACATTCGGGGCTAAAGGGGACTATGGCTACACCTTC. Protein sequence: CATSRTFGAKGDYGYTF.

The chain employs TRBV20-1 and TRBJ2-6, with D hard to call. CDR1 and CDR2 (germline): DFQATT, SNEGSKA (reference sequence). The CDR3 is 14 amino acids. The germline V and J ends were trimmed by 6 bases and 4 bases, with 13 bases remaining between them. The CDR3 DNA sequence: TGCAGTGCCAAGGACCTCCGGGGGGCCAACGTCCTGACTTTC. Its translation: CSAKDLRGANVLTF.

This clonotype was seen many times. The chain is built from TRBV5-5 and TRBJ2-7, with 7 bases lining up with TRBD1. The CDR3 sequence is 13 residues long. V shed 4 bases and J 5 bases; nucleotides not matched to a gene: 6. Germline lookup yields CDR1 SGHKS and CDR2 YYEKEE (reference sequence). CDR3 in DNA: TGTGCCAGCAGCCTCACAGGGGATCACGAGCAGTACTTC. Amino acid sequence: CASSLTGDHEQYF.

This clonotype was recorded many times. The chain carries TRBV3-1 and TRBJ2-7; D is tentatively TRBD1 or TRBD2 (6 bases each). V gave up 0 bases and J gave up 6 bases, with 9 bases separating them. The CDR3 is 13 amino acids. Per germline, CDR1 LGHDT and CDR2 YNNKEL (reference sequence). CDR3 sequence (DNA): TGTGCCAGCAGCCAAGAAGGGGGAGGCGAGCAGTACGTC. Its protein is CASSQEGGGEQYV.

This clonotype has a count of ten or more. This chain uses TRBV3-1 with TRBJ2-1; D unclear. V was clipped by 5 bases and J by 10 bases, with 9 bases between them. CDR3 length: 11 residues. Germline loops: CDR1 LGHDT, CDR2 YNNKEL (reference sequence). The CDR3 here is CASSYSREQFF. CDR3 in DNA: TGTGCCAGCAGCTACTCTCGGGAGCAGTTCTTC.

This clonotype was observed at least ten times. The gene calls are TRBV6-1 and TRBJ2-1; D not certain. Germline CDR1 MNHNS, CDR2 SASEGT. Trimming cost V 8 bases and J 2 bases, with 10 bases left between them. The CDR3 is made up of 13 amino acids. CDR3 DNA: TGTGCCAGCGGGGAAGTAGCCTACAATGAGCAGTTCTTC. Translated, it gives CASGEVAYNEQFF.

The CDR3, as DNA: TGTGCCAGCAGTTACCCTCTTGGGACTGGAGAGCAGTTCTTC. It translates to CASSYPLGTGEQFF. The rearrangement uses TRBV6-2 or TRBV6-3 and TRBJ2-1; possibly TRBD2 for D (6 bases). The V and J ends lost 2 bases and 10 bases respectively, with 15 bases between them. The CDR3 is 14 residues long. Germline V gene data show CDR1 as MNHEY and CDR2 as SVGEGT.

This clonotype was counted ten times or more. The chain couples TRBV27 to TRBJ2-7; perhaps TRBD2 as D (5 bases). The V end lost 6 bases, the J end lost 2 bases, and 11 bases lay between the germline ends. The CDR3 is made up of 13 amino acids. In germline, CDR1 is MNHEY, CDR2 SMNVEV (reference sequence). CDR3 nucleotide sequence: TGTGCCAGCAGCGGTGAGGGAGCCTACGAGCAGTACTTC. Amino acids: CASSGEGAYEQYF.

The chain recombines TRBV7-2 with TRBJ2-7, with 7 bases fitting TRBD1. The end of the DNA is better explained by TRBJ2-1, so the J call may be wrong. The CDR3 is 16 amino acids. Germline V CDR1 and CDR2: SGHTA, FQGNSA. CDR3 residues: CASSLAAGTDPYEQFF. The CDR3 region has the DNA TGTGCCAGCAGCTTAGCCGCCGGGACAGACCCCTACGAGCAGTTCTTC.

Ten or more counts support this clonotype. The chain uses TRBV30 and TRBJ1-3; D is perhaps TRBD1 (6 bases). Trimming shortened V by 4 bases and J by 3 bases, and 13 bases separated the two germline ends. From germline, CDR1 is GTSNPN and CDR2 SVGIG (reference sequence). The CDR3 has 14 amino acids. The CDR3: CAWTLGGDGNTIYF. The DNA for the CDR3 is TGTGCCTGGACCCTAGGGGGAGATGGAAACACCATATATTTT.

This clonotype was detected only a few times. The chain combines TRBV7-9 with TRBJ1-1; possible D gene TRBD1, 5 bases. Germline CDR1 SEHNR, CDR2 FQNEAQ (reference sequence). The V gene lost 5 bases and the J gene lost 2 bases, with 12 bases spanning the gap. The CDR3 sequence is 14 residues long. CDR3 nucleotide sequence: TGTGCCAGCAGCCCCAGGGAAGAAAACACTGAAGCTTTCTTT. It is translated as CASSPREENTEAFF.

This clonotype was detected many times. CDR3 residues: CSVEDWGDSPAIGEQFF. In DNA form, the CDR3 reads TGCAGCGTTGAAGATTGGGGGGACAGTCCGGCAATAGGTGAGCAGTTCTTC. The chain carries TRBV29-1 and TRBJ2-1; D is possibly TRBD1 (7 bases). Germline CDR1 SQVTM, CDR2 ANQGSEA. The CDR3 length is 17 residues. V lost 0 bases, J lost 9 bases, and 24 bases lay in between.

Of note for this clonotype: A much larger clone lies a single base off, so this may be a read error. The chain employs TRBV27 and TRBJ2-1, with a possible D match to TRBD2 (6 bases). Germline V gives CDR1 MNHEY, CDR2 SMNVEV (reference sequence). Trimming left V 8 bases short and J 3 bases short, with 11 bases between. The CDR3 covers 13 residues. Here the CDR3 reads CASGPSDYNEQFF. The CDR3 bases are TGTGCCAGCGGGCCTAGCGACTACAATGAGCAGTTCTTC.

The genes are TRBV3-1 and TRBJ2-4; D might be TRBD2 (6 bases). Between the trimmed V and J ends, which lost 1 base and 7 bases, there was a span of 17 bases. This CDR3 spans 16 amino acids. Per germline, CDR1 LGHDT and CDR2 YNNKEL (reference sequence). The CDR3 sequence: CASSQGRGGGINIQYF. In nucleotides, the CDR3 is TGTGCCAGCAGCCAAGGGAGGGGAGGCGGAATCAACATTCAGTACTTC.

V and J are TRBV12-5 and TRBJ2-5; D is perhaps TRBD2 (5 bases). The CDR3 length is 15 residues. Germline V CDR1 and CDR2: LGHNT, FRNRAP. V gave up 4 bases and J gave up 1 base, with 13 bases separating them. The CDR3 DNA follows: TGTGCTAGTGGTTCCGCGGGTGGAGGCCAAGAGACCCAGTACTTC. Protein product: CASGSAGGGQETQYF.

This clonotype was counted ten times or more. The J gene is TRBJ1-4, the V gene TRBV20-1; TRBD1 is a possible D gene (5 bases). CDR3 size: 16 residues. Between the trimmed V and J ends, which lost 2 bases and 8 bases, there was a span of 21 bases. The germline gives CDR1 DFQATT, CDR2 SNEGSKA (reference sequence). DNA for the CDR3: TGCAGTGCTAGAAAGGAGACAGTGAGGGTAGGGGAAAAACTGTTTTTT. Its protein is CSARKETVRVGEKLFF.